These 24 T cell receptor beta chains came from one sample sequenced in a study of T cell changes during pregnancy in multiple sclerosis. TCRdb's copy holds only in-frame clones and misses some; the assay was immunoSEQ multiplex PCR. The sample has roughly 30,000 clones; approximately 89% are singletons. The starting material was CD8+ T cells from peripheral blood mononuclear cells, obtained in the first trimester of pregnancy. Every receptor here comes from a female donor with multiple sclerosis, enrolled in a pregnancy study.

This chain connects TRBV7-9 to TRBJ2-1, with D perhaps TRBD2 (5 bases). Trimming removed 6 bases from V and 6 bases from J, with 18 bases in between. CDR1 and CDR2 from the germline V gene are SEHNR and FQNEAQ (reference sequence). This CDR3 has 15 residues. For the CDR3, the DNA is TGTGCCAGCAGAAGCCGGGAAAATTTGATCAATGAGCAGTTCTTC. Its protein product is CASRSRENLINEQFF.

This clone was found a few times. V usage is TRBV9 and J usage is TRBJ2-1; 13 positions match TRBD2. The germline V gene has CDR1 SGDLS and CDR2 YYNGEE. V dropped 4 bases and J dropped 6; count of bases not matched to a gene: 4. CDR3 length: 15 residues. The CDR3 DNA is TGTGCCAGCAGCCCTTGGACTAGCGGGAGCAATGAGCAGTTCTTC. The encoded protein is CASSPWTSGSNEQFF.

The chain has TRBV5-3 and TRBJ1-4; 7 positions match TRBD1. TRBV5-3 falls under the ORF class, with uncertain function. This CDR3 spans 15 amino acids. Trimming cost V 2 bases and J 10 bases; bases outside gene matches: 11. CDR3 amino acids: CARSFPRGWRGKLFF. The CDR3 DNA reads TGTGCCAGAAGCTTCCCCAGGGGGTGGCGAGGAAAACTGTTTTTT.

This clone was seen once. The gene calls are TRBV30 and TRBJ2-7; the match to TRBD2 covers 10 bases. Germline trimming cut 5 bases from V and 2 bases from J; bases unmatched to any gene: 9. The length of the CDR3 is 15 residues. Germline V gene sequence: CDR1 GTSNPN, CDR2 SVGIG (reference sequence). The DNA for the CDR3 is TGTGCCTGGTCCCCACTAGCGGGGATACCCTACGAGCAGTACTTC. Translation: CAWSPLAGIPYEQYF. The full variable domain, with the rest looked up from reference TRBV30 and TRBJ2-7, is SQTIHQWPATLVQPVGSPLSLECTVEGTSNPNLYWYRQAAGRGLQLLFYSVGIGQISSEVPQNLSASRPQDRQFILSSKKLLLSDSGFYLCAWSPLAGIPYEQYFGPGTRLTVT.

The rearrangement links TRBV30 to TRBJ2-1, with TRBD1 identical over 10 bases. After removal of 5 bases from V and 7 bases from J, the junction contained 8 bases not matched to a gene. The CDR3 length is 14 residues. Germline CDR1 reads GTSNPN; CDR2 reads SVGIG (reference sequence). CDR3 nucleotide sequence: TGTGCCTGGCAAAGACAGGGGGCGCGTAATGAGCAGTTCTTC. Protein product: CAWQRQGARNEQFF. Filled out from reference TRBV30 and TRBJ2-1, the complete variable domain reads SQTIHQWPATLVQPVGSPLSLECTVEGTSNPNLYWYRQAAGRGLQLLFYSVGIGQISSEVPQNLSASRPQDRQFILSSKKLLLSDSGFYLCAWQRQGARNEQFFGPGTRLTVL.

V usage is TRBV4-3 and J usage is TRBJ2-6; D remains ambiguous. Looked up from germline, CDR1 is LGHNA and CDR2 is YSLEER. CDR3 size: 16 residues. Trimming pared 0 bases from V and 1 base from J, leaving 7 bases between. CDR3 loop: CASSQDASSGANVLTF. CDR3 coding DNA: TGCGCCAGCAGCCAAGATGCGTCATCTGGGGCCAACGTCCTGACTTTC.

V is TRBV7-3 and J is TRBJ2-5, with D perhaps matching TRBD1 (6 bases). The CDR3 is 17 residues long. Trimming removed 1 base at V and 1 base at J, with 16 bases between. Germline CDR1 SGHTA, CDR2 FQGTGA. CDR3 sequence reads: CASSLRRTEKSQETQYF. The DNA of the CDR3 is TGTGCCAGCAGCTTAAGGAGGACAGAGAAGAGCCAAGAGACCCAGTACTTC.

Concerning this clone itself: Germline is not matched at one junction end, which may reflect a read error. This sequence joins TRBV7-7 and TRBJ2-5; tentatively, D is TRBD2 (6 bases). This CDR3 is 14 amino acids long. Germline CDR1 reads SSHAT; CDR2 reads FNYEAQ (reference sequence). The CDR3: CASSLGEDQETQYF. CDR3 DNA sequence: TGTGCTAGCAGCTTAGGGGAGGACCAAGAGACCCAGTACTTC.

V gene TRBV19 combines with J gene TRBJ1-1; 7 positions agree with TRBD1. J was trimmed by 3 bases and V by 0 bases; bases with no gene match: 10. The CDR3 covers 17 residues. Germline CDR1 is LNHDA and CDR2 is SQIVND (reference sequence). This CDR3 reads CASSIDRAGGFYTEAFF. The CDR3 coding sequence is TGTGCCAGTAGTATAGATCGGGCAGGGGGTTTTTACACTGAAGCTTTCTTT.

The chain links TRBV4-1 to TRBJ2-7; 7 bases are a match to TRBD1. Germline trimming cut 4 bases from V and 2 bases from J; bases unmatched to any gene: 8. CDR1 and CDR2 (germline): MGHRA, YSYEKL. The CDR3 is 15 amino acids. The CDR3 nucleotides read TGCGCCAGCAGCCTTTCGCTAACAGGGGCCTACGAGCAGTACTTC. Translation: CASSLSLTGAYEQYF.

The genes are TRBV5-6 and TRBJ2-2, with 10 nucleotides matching TRBD2. The CDR3 spans 15 residues. J lost 4 bases, V lost 4 bases, and 4 bases had no gene match. From germline, CDR1 is SGHDT and CDR2 YYEEEE. CDR3 loop: CASSGWTSGTGELFF. DNA of the CDR3: TGTGCCAGCAGCGGCTGGACTAGCGGCACCGGGGAGCTGTTTTTT.

This chain uses TRBV5-1 with TRBJ2-3; D gene unclear. The CDR3 spans 16 residues. Germline V CDR1 and CDR2: SGHRS, YFSETQ. V lost 0 bases and J 1 base, leaving 12 bases between the germline ends. CDR3 loop: CASSLVHALRTDTQYF. The CDR3 nucleotides read TGCGCCAGCAGCTTGGTGCATGCACTCCGCACAGATACGCAGTATTTT.

This sequence joins TRBV12-5 and TRBJ2-6, with TRBD2 as a possible D gene (5 bases). The germline V and J ends were trimmed by 6 bases and 1 base, with 7 bases remaining between them. There are 14 residues in the CDR3. Germline CDR1 LGHNT, CDR2 FRNRAP. The CDR3 here is CASGRASGANVLTF. The CDR3 DNA sequence: TGTGCTAGTGGGAGGGCTTCTGGGGCCAACGTCCTGACTTTC.

The V call is TRBV28, the J call TRBJ1-4; D is ambiguous. The CDR3 is 15 residues long. CDR1 MDHEN and CDR2 SYDVKM come from the germline V gene. Trimming left V 5 bases short and J 3 bases short, with 13 bases between. The CDR3, as DNA: TGTGCCAGCAGTCCCCCGCGTATGTCTAATGAAAAACTGTTTTTT. This gives the protein CASSPPRMSNEKLFF.

The chain employs TRBV4-3 and TRBJ2-7; 10 bases match TRBD1. The germline CDR1 and CDR2 sequences are LGHNA and YSLEER. The V segment lost 0 bases and the J segment 5 bases; nucleotides outside the gene matches: 10. CDR3 length: 17 amino acids. The CDR3 region has the DNA TGCGCCAGCAGCCAAGATAAGGGACAGGGGATTATAAACGAGCAGTACTTC. The encoded protein is CASSQDKGQGIINEQYF.

The gene calls are TRBV7-9 and TRBJ2-1; tentatively, D is TRBD2 (5 bases). From germline, CDR1 is SEHNR and CDR2 FQNEAQ (reference sequence). The length of the CDR3 is 16 residues. V was pared by 7 bases and J by 3 bases, with 19 bases between. CDR3 sequence (DNA): TGTGCCAGCACCAATCCCTCGGAGGCCTACTACAATGAGCAGTTCTTC. Translating gives CASTNPSEAYYNEQFF. Drawing the rest from reference TRBV7-9 and TRBJ2-1, the complete variable domain is DTGVSQNPRHKITKRGQNVTFRCDPISEHNRLYWYRQTLGQGPEFLTYFQNEAQLEKSRLLSDRFSAERPKGSFSTLEIQRTEQGDSAMYLCASTNPSEAYYNEQFFGPGTRLTVL.

Here the CDR3 reads CASSLWQGYEQYF. The DNA for the CDR3 is TGTGCCAGCAGTTTGTGGCAGGGCTACGAGCAGTACTTC. The J gene is TRBJ2-7, the V gene TRBV28; possible D gene TRBD1, 5 bases. Deletions cut 3 bases from V and 3 bases from J, with 9 bases between. Germline V gene sequence: CDR1 MDHEN, CDR2 SYDVKM. This CDR3 region has 13 residues.

Turning to this clone: Other DNA sequences within the sample encode an identical CDR3. The chain joins TRBV6-5 to TRBJ2-7; D ambiguous. CDR3 size: 13 residues. V lost 2 bases and J 1 base, leaving 6 bases between the germline ends. Germline CDR1 is MNHEY and CDR2 is SVGAGI. In DNA form, the CDR3 reads TGTGCCAGCAGTTACCCCGGGTCCTACGAGCAGTACTTC. This translates into CASSYPGSYEQYF.

This chain joins TRBV13 and TRBJ2-7; tentatively, D is TRBD1 (5 bases). This CDR3 spans 14 amino acids. V gave up 5 bases and J gave up 4 bases, with 15 bases separating them. In germline, CDR1 is PRHDT, CDR2 FYEKMQ (reference sequence). The DNA for the CDR3 is TGTGCCAGCAGCGCCAATCAGGGTGTGTACGAGCAGTACTTC. The encoded protein is CASSANQGVYEQYF.

The chain uses TRBV6-6 and TRBJ2-2, with TRBD2 matching over 9 bases. This CDR3 has 16 residues. From germline, CDR1 is MNHNY and CDR2 SVGAGI (reference sequence). V lost 2 bases to trimming and J lost 4 bases; unmatched junction nucleotides: 5. In DNA form, the CDR3 reads TGTGCCAGCAGTTACGGGAGCGGGAGGCTCACCGGGGAGCTGTTTTTT. It specifies CASSYGSGRLTGELFF.

The chain joins TRBV6-5 to TRBJ1-2; the match to TRBD1 covers 7 bases. CDR1 and CDR2 (germline): MNHEY, SVGAGI. The V segment lost 2 bases and the J segment 2 bases; nucleotides outside the gene matches: 8. The CDR3 length is 16 residues. This CDR3 reads CASSYPPEGANYGYTF. In DNA, the CDR3 is TGTGCCAGCAGTTACCCGCCGGAGGGGGCGAACTATGGCTACACCTTC.

The V and J genes are TRBV30 and TRBJ2-2; 12 bases fit TRBD1. Trimming removed 8 bases from V and 7 bases from J; junction bases left unmatched: 11. The CDR3 totals 15 residues. Germline assignment: CDR1 GTSNPN and CDR2 SVGIG (reference sequence). The CDR3 nucleotides read TGTGCCGAAGAGGGGACAGGGGGCGCGGACGGGGAGCTGTTTTTT. It translates to CAEEGTGGADGELFF.

The J gene is TRBJ2-2, the V gene TRBV6-4, with 7 bases aligning to TRBD2. This CDR3 contains 16 residues. CDR1 and CDR2 from the germline V gene are MRHNA and SNTAGT. The V and J ends lost 4 bases and 1 base, in that order; junction bases with no gene match: 6. The CDR3 spells CASSVQTSLNTGELFF. DNA for the CDR3: TGTGCCAGCAGTGTCCAGACTAGCTTGAACACCGGGGAGCTGTTTTTT.

The chain is built from TRBV4-2 and TRBJ2-7, with 7 positions matching TRBD2. The CDR3 consists of 15 residues. V shed 0 bases, J shed 4 bases, and the junction held 6 bases outside the gene matches. Germline assignment: CDR1 LGHNA and CDR2 YNFKEQ. CDR3 amino acids: CASSQEAAGVYEQYF. CDR3 in DNA: TGTGCCAGCAGCCAAGAAGCGGCGGGAGTGTACGAGCAGTACTTC.